This T cell receptor beta chain was recorded in a study of T cell repertoires in ileal Crohn's disease. Data came from immunoSEQ multiplex PCR; TCRdb stores just in-frame clones and leaves some out. The table lists about 4,500 clones, roughly 80% of them singletons, with 20% in the top ten. As to this clone: Its antigen is not identified.

Study outcomes and limitations: Mucosal expansions were suggested to be mainly CD8 T cells. Clonality above 26.8% at surgery always came with endoscopic recurrence.

V was clipped by 0 bases and J by 13 bases, with 19 bases between them. The CDR3 consists of 14 residues. CDR1 SGHKS and CDR2 YYEKEE come from the germline V gene (reference sequence). The source material was ileal tissue. The TCR comes from an adult with Crohn's disease. This chain joins TRBV5-5 and TRBJ1-2, with D possibly being TRBD1 (5 bases). The CDR3 reads CASSLAGDLEGFTF. DNA for the CDR3: TGTGCCAGCAGCTTGGCGGGGGACCTTGAAGGATTCACCTTC.